This T cell receptor (beta chain) was captured in a study of T cell responses to AZD1222 COVID-19 vaccine. Study-level information: Second doses that came at about 4 or about 12 weeks were put together. Study outcomes and limitations: Targeting of unmutated variant regions was reportedly seen in nearly half of spike-specific TCRs. Donor demographics were predominantly white British with a female majority; clonal diversity may be underestimated.

Concerning this clone itself: Its target is not known.

Germline V gene lookup returns CDR1 LGHNA and CDR2 YSLEER. This CDR3 is 12 amino acids long. The V end was cut by 4 bases, the J end by 5 bases, with 8 bases between. Sequencing used immunoSEQ multiplex PCR; TCRdb keeps in-frame clones, though not all of them. This repertoire shows 80,000 or so clones, 80% to 85% found once; its top ten account for 2.9%. The chain carries TRBV4-3 and TRBJ1-1; D possibly corresponds to TRBD1 (6 bases). Here the sequenced sample was peripheral blood, taken on day 0 of AZD1222 vaccination. This sequence was found in an adult in good health. Written as DNA, the CDR3 is TGCGCCAGCAGCCCGACAGGAACTGAAGCTTTCTTT. This translates into CASSPTGTEAFF.